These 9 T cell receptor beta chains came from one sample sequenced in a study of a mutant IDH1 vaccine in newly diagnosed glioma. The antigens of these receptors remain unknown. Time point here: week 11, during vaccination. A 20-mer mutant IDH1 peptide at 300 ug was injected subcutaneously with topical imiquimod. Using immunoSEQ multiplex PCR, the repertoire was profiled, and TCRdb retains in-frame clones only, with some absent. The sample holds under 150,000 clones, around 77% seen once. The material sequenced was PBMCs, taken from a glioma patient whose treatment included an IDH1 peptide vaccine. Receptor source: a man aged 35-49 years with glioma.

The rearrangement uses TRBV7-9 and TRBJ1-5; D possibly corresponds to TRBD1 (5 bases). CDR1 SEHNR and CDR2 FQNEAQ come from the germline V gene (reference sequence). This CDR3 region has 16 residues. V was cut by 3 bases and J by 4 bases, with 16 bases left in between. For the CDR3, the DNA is TGTGCCAGCAGCTTGGGTCGGGACGGTCCAAATCAGCCCCAGCATTTT. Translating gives CASSLGRDGPNQPQHF.

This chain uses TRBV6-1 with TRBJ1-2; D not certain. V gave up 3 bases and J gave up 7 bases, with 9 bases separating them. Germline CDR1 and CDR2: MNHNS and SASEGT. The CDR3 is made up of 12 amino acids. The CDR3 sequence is CASSDQYAGYTF. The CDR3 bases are TGTGCCAGCAGTGACCAATACGCTGGCTACACCTTC.

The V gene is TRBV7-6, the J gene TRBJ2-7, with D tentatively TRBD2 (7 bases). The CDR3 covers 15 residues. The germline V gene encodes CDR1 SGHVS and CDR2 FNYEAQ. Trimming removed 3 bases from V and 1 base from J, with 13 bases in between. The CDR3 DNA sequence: TGTGCCAGCAGCTTCGGAGGGGGGGCTTCCTACGAGCAGTACTTC. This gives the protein CASSFGGGASYEQYF.

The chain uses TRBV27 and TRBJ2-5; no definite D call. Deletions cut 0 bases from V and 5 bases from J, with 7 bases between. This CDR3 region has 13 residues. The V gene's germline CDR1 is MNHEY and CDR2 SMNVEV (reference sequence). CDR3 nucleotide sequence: TGTGCCAGCAGTTTATCTTTTCGGGAGACCCAGTACTTC. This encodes CASSLSFRETQYF.

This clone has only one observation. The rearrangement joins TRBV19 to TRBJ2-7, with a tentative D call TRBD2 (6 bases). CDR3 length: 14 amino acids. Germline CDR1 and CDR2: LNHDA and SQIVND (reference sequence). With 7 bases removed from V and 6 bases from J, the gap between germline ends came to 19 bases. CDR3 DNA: TGTGCCAGTACCCATGACAGCCGAGCGGGCGAGCAGTACTTC. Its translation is CASTHDSRAGEQYF.

CDR3 region: CASSSPRDRGRTMKAFF. CDR3 sequence (DNA): TGTGCCAGCAGTTCCCCCCGGGACAGGGGGCGAACCATGAAGGCTTTCTTT. The chain has TRBV28 and TRBJ1-1; 12 bases align to TRBD1. The CDR3 spans 17 residues. Germline-derived CDR1 and CDR2 are MDHEN and SYDVKM. Trimming cost V 4 bases and J 11 bases; bases outside gene matches: 17.

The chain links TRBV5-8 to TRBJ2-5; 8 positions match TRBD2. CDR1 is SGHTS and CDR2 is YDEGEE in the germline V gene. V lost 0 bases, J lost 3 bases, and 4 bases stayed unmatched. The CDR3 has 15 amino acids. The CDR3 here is CASSLEGTSKETQYF. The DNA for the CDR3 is TGTGCCAGCAGCTTGGAAGGGACTAGTAAAGAGACCCAGTACTTC.

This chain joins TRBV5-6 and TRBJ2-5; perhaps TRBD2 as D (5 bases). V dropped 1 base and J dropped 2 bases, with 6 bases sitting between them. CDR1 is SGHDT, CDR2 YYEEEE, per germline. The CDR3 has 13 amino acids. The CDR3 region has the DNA TGTGCCAGCAGCTTGTGGACTCAAGAGACCCAGTACTTC. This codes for CASSLWTQETQYF.

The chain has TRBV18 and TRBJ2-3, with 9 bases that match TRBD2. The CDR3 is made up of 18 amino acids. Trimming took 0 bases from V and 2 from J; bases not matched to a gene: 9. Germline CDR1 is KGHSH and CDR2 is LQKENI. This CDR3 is CASSPPKNSGGLTDTQYF. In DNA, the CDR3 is TGTGCCAGCTCACCACCCAAAAATAGCGGGGGCCTCACAGATACGCAGTATTTT.